This T cell receptor (beta chain) was sequenced in a study of CD8 T cells in ankylosing spondylitis. Molecular-barcoded quantitative 5'-RACE produced these TCR beta libraries. TCRdb reprocessed the 5' RACE reads with MiXCR, giving one entry per CDR3 protein. The top ten clones hold around 19% of a sample with roughly 670,000 distinct CDR3 sequences, 15% to 20% of them seen once. This clonotype was seen a few times. Its antigen is unidentified. Study findings and constraints: According to the report, clones linked to the disease were significantly enriched in matched synovial fluid samples taken from ankylosing spondylitis patients. Characteristic of ankylosing spondylitis blood, it appeared, was a TCR beta motif comprising roughly 8 highly homologous variants. Earlier studies detected some motif variants in reactive arthritis synovial fluid and blood.

J lost 0 bases, V lost 4 bases, and 6 bases had no gene match. The length of the CDR3 is 16 residues. CDR1 and CDR2 from the germline V gene are SGHRS and YFSETQ. This TCR derives from a male donor with ankylosing spondylitis. The sample comprised blood, either unsorted or a sorted T cell fraction (not recorded which). The rearrangement joins TRBV5-1 to TRBJ2-1; 8 bases are shared with TRBD2. CDR3 residues: CASSRSGDNSYNEQFF. For the CDR3, the DNA is TGCGCCAGCAGCCGTAGCGGGGACAACTCCTACAATGAGCAGTTCTTC.